The following is a T cell receptor beta chain sequence with its context. Its antigen is as yet unknown. With 60 Vbeta and 13 Jbeta primers, the PCR was carried out. Libraries were prepared by immunoSEQ multiplex PCR; TCRdb keeps only in-frame clonotypes and omits some of them. This sample has about 100,000 clones, with less than 85% found just once. The data belong to a study of cytomegalovirus exposure and HLA in healthy donors. Trimming pared 3 bases from V and 0 bases from J, leaving 12 bases between. The CDR3 loop spans 16 amino acids. Study conclusions and caveats: The study labeled 150 to 200 TCR beta chains cytomegalovirus-associated.

The sample taken for sequencing was PBMCs. This sequence was found in a man in his forties in good health and CMV-seronegative. V gene TRBV23-1 combines with J gene TRBJ1-3; tentative D call: TRBD1 (6 bases). Being an ORF, TRBV23-1 has a function that is uncertain. CDR3: CASSHPRGRSGNTIYF. Written as DNA, the CDR3 is TGCGCCAGCAGTCACCCGCGGGGGCGCTCTGGAAACACCATATATTTT.